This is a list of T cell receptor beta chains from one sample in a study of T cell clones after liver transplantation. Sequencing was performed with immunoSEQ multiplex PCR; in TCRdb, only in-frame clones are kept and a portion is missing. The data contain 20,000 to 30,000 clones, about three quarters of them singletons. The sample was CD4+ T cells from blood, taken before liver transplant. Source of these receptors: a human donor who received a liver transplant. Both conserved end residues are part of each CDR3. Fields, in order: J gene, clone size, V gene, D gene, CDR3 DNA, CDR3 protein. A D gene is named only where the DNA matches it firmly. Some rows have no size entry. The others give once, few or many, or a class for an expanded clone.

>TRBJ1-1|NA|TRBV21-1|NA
TGTGCCAGCAATCCAGGGGAATCGGAAGCTTTCTTT
CASNPGESEAFF
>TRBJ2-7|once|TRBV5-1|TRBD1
TGCGCCAGCAGCTCCCCGACAGGGGGCTCTTACGAGCAGTACTTC
CASSSPTGGSYEQYF
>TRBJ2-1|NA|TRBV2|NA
TGTGCCAGCAGTGTTTGGAGCTCCTACAATGAGCAGTTCTTC
CASSVWSSYNEQFF
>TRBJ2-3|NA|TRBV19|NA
TGTGCCAGTAGTATCCGCTCGAGGGGGAACACAGATACGCAGTATTTT
CASSIRSRGNTDTQYF
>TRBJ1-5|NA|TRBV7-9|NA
TGTGCCAGCAGCTTAGCGCAGCAGCCCCAGCATTTT
CASSLAQQPQHF
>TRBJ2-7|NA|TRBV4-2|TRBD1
TGTGCCAGCAGCCAAGATCTCAGAGGGGGCCACGAGCAGTACTTC
CASSQDLRGGHEQYF
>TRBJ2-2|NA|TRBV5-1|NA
TGCGCCAGCAGCTTCGAGGGAGGCACCGGGGAGCTGTTTTTT
CASSFEGGTGELFF
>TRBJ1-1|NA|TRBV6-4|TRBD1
TGTGCCAGCAGTGTCTCCCCCTTGGGACAGGGCGGGTTCGATCTTCGGAGGAACACTGAAGCTTTCTTT
CASSVSPLGQGGFDLRRNTEAFF
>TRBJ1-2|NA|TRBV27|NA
TGTGCCAGCAGTTTAGGGGGAAACTATGGCTACACCTTC
CASSLGGNYGYTF
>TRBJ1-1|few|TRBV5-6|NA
TGTGCCAGCAGCTTGGCGGGGCAGCAGTACACTGAAGCTTTCTTT
CASSLAGQQYTEAFF
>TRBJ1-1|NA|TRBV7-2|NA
TGTGCCAGCAGCTTACAGGGGACCATGAACACTGAAGCTTTCTTT
CASSLQGTMNTEAFF
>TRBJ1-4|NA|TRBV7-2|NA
TGTGCCATACAGCGGGATTATAATGAAAAACTGTTTTTT
CAIQRDYNEKLFF
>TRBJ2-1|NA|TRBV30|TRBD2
TGTGCCTGGAGTCGGGGACTAATTTTGGAGCAGTTCTTC
CAWSRGLILEQFF
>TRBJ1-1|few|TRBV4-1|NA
TGCGCCAGCAGCCAAGAATTCTCGGGCAACAGGGAAGCTTTCTTT
CASSQEFSGNREAFF
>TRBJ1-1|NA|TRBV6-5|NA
TGTGCCAGCAGTTACTTCGCTGCTGAAGCTTTCTTT
CASSYFAAEAFF
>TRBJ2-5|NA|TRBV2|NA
TGTGCCAGCATGTCTACCGGCCAAGAGACCCAGTACTTC
CASMSTGQETQYF
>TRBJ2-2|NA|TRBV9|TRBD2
TGTGCCAGCAGCGCGGGACTAGCGGGAGGTGCGGGGGAGCTGTTTTTT
CASSAGLAGGAGELFF
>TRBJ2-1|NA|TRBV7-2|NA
TGTGCCAGCAGCCCTCAGGTCGGGGACAATGAGCAGTTCTTC
CASSPQVGDNEQFF
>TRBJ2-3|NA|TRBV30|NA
TGTGCCTGGAGTGGGGGGAGGATGACTACAGATACGCAGTATTTT
CAWSGGRMTTDTQYF
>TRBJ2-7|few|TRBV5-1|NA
TGCGCCAGCAGCACCGGGCCGTACGAGCAGTACTTC
CASSTGPYEQYF
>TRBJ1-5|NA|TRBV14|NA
TGTGCCAGCAGCCAAGAACGGGGGGTTAGGGGCAATCAGCCCCAGCATTTT
CASSQERGVRGNQPQHF
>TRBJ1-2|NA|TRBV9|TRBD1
TGTGCCAGCAGCGTAAGGGAACAGGGAGGGGGCTACACCTTT
CASSVREQGGGYTF
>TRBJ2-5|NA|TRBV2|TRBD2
TGTGCCAGCAGTGAAACGGGAGGGGAGACCCAGTACTTC
CASSETGGETQYF